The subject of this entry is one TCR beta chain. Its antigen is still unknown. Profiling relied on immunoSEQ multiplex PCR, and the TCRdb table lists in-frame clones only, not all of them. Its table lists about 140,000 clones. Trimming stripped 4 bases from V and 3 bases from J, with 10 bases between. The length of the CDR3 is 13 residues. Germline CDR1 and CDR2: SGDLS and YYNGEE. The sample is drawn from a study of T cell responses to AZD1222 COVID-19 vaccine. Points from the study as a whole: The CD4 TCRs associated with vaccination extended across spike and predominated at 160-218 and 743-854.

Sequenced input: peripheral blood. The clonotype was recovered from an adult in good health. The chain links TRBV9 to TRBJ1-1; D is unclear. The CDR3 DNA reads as TGTGCCAGCAGCTTTGGCCGGGACACTGAAGCTTTCTTT. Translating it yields CASSFGRDTEAFF. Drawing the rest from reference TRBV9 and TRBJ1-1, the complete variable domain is DSGVTQTPKHLITATGQRVTLRCSPRSGDLSVYWYQQSLDQGLQFLIQYYNGEERAKGNILERFSAQQFPDLHSELNLSSLELGDSALYFCASSFGRDTEAFFGQGTRLTVV.